Below, one TCR beta chain is given with its context. What it recognizes is unknown. TCRdb processed the 5' RACE reads anew with MiXCR; each CDR3 protein has one entry. The top ten hold 7% to 9.5% of the sample, which has approximately 400,000 distinct CDR3 sequences, roughly 26% seen once. The entry originates in a study of T-cell memory formation after mild COVID-19. Study-level information: Among the donors, TCR clusters were largely specific to each donor. Points from the study as a whole: Contracting clones localized mainly to CM and EM when CD4+ and mainly to EMRA when CD8+.

The sample taken for sequencing was PBMCs or a T cell subset sorted from them (not recorded which). This sequence originates from an adult woman who had mild COVID-19 (a few samples of this study predate the infection). Cell type and time point are not known.

CDR3 DNA: TGTGCCAGCAGCTCGGGGGTGCCCTCGAACGCCCATTATGGCTACACCTTC. Translation gives CASSSGVPSNAHYGYTF. The J gene is TRBJ1-2, the V gene TRBV7-2; TRBD1 might be the D (5 bases). CDR1 is SGHTA, CDR2 FQGNSA, per germline. The CDR3 loop spans 17 amino acids. V lost 4 bases and J lost 5, with 23 bases in between.